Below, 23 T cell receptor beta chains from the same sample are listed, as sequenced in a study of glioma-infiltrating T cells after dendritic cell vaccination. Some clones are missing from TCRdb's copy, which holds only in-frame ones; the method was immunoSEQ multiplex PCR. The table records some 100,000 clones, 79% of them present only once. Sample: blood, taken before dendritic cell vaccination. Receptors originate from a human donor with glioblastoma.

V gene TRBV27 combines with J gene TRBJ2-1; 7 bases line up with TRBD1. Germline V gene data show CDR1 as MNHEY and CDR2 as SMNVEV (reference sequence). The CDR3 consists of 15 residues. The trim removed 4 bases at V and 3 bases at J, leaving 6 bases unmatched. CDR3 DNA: TGTGCCAGCAGTTACCAGGGACAGAACTACAATGAGCAGTTCTTC. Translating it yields CASSYQGQNYNEQFF.

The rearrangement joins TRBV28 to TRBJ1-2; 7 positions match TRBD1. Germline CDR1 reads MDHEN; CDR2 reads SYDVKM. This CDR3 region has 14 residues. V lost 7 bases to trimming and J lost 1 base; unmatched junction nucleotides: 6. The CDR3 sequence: CASIQGLHNYGYTF. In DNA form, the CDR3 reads TGTGCCAGCATACAGGGGTTACATAACTATGGCTACACCTTC.

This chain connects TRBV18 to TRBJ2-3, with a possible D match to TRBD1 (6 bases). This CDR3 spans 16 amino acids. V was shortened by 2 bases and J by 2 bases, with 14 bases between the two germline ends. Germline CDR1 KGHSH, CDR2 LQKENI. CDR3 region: CASSPLIQGDTDTQYF. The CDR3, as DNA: TGTGCCAGCTCACCATTGATACAGGGCGACACAGATACGCAGTATTTT.

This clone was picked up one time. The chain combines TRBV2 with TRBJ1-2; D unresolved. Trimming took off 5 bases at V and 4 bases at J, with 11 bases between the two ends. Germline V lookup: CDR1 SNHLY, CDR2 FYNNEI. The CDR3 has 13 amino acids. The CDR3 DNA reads TGTGCCAGCAGTTTGGCAGGCGCCTATGGCTACACCTTC. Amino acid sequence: CASSLAGAYGYTF. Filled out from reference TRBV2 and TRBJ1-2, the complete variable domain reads EPEVTQTPSHQVTQMGQEVILRCVPISNHLYFYWYRQILGQKVEFLVSFYNNEISEKSEIFDDQFSVERPDGSNFTLKIRSTKLEDSAMYFCASSLAGAYGYTFGSGTRLTVV.

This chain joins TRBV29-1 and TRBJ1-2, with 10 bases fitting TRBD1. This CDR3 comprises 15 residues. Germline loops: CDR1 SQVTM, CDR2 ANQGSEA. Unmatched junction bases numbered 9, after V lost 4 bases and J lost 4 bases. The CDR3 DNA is TGCAGCGTTGGCGAGCTACGGACAGGGGGCTATGGCTACACCTTC. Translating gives CSVGELRTGGYGYTF. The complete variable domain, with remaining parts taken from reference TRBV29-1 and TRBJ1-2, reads SAVISQKPSRDICQRGTSLTIQCQVDSQVTMMFWYRQQPGQSLTLIATANQGSEATYESGFVIDKFPISRPNLTFSTLTVSNMSPEDSSIYLCSVGELRTGGYGYTFGSGTRLTVV.

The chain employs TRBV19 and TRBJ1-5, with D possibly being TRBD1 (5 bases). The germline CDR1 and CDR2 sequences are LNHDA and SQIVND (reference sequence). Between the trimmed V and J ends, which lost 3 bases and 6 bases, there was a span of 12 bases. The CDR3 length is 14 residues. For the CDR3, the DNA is TGTGCCAGTAGTATGGGGCAGGGAGGTCAGCCCCAGCATTTT. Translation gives CASSMGQGGQPQHF.

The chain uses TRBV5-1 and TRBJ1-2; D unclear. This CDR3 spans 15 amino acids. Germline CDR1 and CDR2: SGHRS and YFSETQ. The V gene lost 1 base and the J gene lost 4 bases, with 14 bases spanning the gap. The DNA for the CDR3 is TGCGCCAGCAGCTTGAGTTCGGGATACCCCTATGGCTACACCTTC. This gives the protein CASSLSSGYPYGYTF.

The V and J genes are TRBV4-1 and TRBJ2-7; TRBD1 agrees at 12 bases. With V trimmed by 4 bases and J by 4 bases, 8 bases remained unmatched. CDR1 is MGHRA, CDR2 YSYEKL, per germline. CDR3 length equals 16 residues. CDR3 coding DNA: TGCGCCAGCAGCCTACAGACGGGACAGGGGGCGTACGAGCAGTACTTC. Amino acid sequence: CASSLQTGQGAYEQYF.

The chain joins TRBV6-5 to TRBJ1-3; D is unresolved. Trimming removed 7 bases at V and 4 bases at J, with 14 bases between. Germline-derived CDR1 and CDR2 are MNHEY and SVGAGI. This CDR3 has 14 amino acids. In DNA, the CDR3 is TGTGCCAGCAAGGCGGGAACGTTCGGAAACACCATATATTTT. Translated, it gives CASKAGTFGNTIYF.

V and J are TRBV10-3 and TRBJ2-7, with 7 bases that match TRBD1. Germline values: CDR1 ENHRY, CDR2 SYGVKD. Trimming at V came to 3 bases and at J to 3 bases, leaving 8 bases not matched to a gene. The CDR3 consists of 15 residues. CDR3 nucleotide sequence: TGTGCCATCAGTGAAGCCCGGGACAGAGTCTACGAGCAGTACTTC. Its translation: CAISEARDRVYEQYF.

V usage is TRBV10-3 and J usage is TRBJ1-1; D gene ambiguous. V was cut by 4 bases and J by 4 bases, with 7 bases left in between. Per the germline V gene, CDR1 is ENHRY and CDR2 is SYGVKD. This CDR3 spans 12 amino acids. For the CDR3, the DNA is TGTGCCATCAGTGGGGGAGGCACTGAAGCTTTCTTT. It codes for CAISGGGTEAFF.

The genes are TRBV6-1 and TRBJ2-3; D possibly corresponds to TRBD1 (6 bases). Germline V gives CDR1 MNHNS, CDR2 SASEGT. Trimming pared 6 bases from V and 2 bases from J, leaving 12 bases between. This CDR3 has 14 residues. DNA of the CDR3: TGTGCCAGCAGAGCAGGGGTCGCCACAGATACGCAGTATTTT. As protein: CASRAGVATDTQYF.

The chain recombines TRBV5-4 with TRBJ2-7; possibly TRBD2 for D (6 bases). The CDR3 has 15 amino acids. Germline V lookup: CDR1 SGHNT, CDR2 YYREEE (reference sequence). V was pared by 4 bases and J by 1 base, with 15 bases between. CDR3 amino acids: CASSQFGTGSYEQYF. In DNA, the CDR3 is TGTGCCAGCAGCCAATTTGGGACTGGATCCTACGAGCAGTACTTC. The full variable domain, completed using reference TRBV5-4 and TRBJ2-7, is ETGVTQSPTHLIKTRGQQVTLRCSSQSGHNTVSWYQQALGQGPQFIFQYYREEENGRGNFPPRFSGLQFPNYSSELNVNALELDDSALYLCASSQFGTGSYEQYFGPGTRLTVT.

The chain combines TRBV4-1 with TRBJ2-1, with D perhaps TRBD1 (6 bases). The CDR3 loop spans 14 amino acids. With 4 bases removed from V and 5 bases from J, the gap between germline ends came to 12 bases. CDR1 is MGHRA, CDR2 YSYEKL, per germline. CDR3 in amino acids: CASSPPRDNNEQFF. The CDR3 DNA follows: TGCGCCAGCAGCCCACCCCGGGACAACAATGAGCAGTTCTTC.

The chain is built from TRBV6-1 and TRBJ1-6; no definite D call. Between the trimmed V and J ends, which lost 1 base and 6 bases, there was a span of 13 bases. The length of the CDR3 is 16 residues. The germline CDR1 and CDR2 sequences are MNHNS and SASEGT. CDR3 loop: CASSEGILEANSPLHF. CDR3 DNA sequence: TGTGCCAGCAGTGAAGGAATCCTTGAGGCTAATTCACCCCTCCACTTT.

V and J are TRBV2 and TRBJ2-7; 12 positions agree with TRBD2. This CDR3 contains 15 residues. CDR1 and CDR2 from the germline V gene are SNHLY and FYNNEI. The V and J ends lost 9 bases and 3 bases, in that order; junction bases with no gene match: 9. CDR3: CASREGLAGLYEQYF. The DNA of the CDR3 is TGTGCCAGTCGAGAAGGACTAGCGGGACTCTACGAGCAGTACTTC.

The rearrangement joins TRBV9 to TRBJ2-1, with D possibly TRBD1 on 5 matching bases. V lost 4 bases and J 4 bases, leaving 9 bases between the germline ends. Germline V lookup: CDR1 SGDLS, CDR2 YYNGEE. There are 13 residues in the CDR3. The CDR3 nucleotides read TGTGCCAGCAGCCGACAGCCTTACAATGAGCAGTTCTTC. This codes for CASSRQPYNEQFF.

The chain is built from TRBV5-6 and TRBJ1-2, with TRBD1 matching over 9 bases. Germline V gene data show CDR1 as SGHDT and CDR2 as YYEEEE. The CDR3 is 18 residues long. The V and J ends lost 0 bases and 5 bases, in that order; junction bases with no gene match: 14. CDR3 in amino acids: CASSLVSGTGWRRYGYTF. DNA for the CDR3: TGTGCCAGCAGCTTGGTATCCGGGACAGGGTGGCGCCGGTATGGCTACACCTTC.

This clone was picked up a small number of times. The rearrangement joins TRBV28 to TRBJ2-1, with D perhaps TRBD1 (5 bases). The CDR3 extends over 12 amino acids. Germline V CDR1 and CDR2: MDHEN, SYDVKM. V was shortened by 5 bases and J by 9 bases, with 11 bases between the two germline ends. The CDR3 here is CASSQGIGEQFF. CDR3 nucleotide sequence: TGTGCCAGCAGTCAGGGTATTGGTGAGCAGTTCTTC.

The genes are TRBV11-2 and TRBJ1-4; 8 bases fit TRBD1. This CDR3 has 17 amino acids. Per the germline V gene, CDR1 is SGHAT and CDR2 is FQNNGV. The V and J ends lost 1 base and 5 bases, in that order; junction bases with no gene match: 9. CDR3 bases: TGTGCCAGCAGCTTAGGGGGGTGGACAGGGCCAAATGAAAAACTGTTTTTT. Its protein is CASSLGGWTGPNEKLFF.

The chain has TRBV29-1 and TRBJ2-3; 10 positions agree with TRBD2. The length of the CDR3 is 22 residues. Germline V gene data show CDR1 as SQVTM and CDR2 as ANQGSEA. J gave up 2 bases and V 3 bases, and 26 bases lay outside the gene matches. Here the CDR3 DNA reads TGCAGCGTTGAGGGCTACTATCAGCGGGAGGGCCAGGTCGGGCCCACCACAGATACGCAGTATTTT. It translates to CSVEGYYQREGQVGPTTDTQYF.

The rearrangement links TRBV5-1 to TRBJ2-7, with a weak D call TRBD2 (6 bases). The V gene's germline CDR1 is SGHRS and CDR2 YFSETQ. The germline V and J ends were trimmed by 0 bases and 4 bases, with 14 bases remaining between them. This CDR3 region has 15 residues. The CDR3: CASSLDGTSLYEQYF. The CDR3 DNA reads TGCGCCAGCAGCTTGGACGGGACTTCGCTTTACGAGCAGTACTTC.

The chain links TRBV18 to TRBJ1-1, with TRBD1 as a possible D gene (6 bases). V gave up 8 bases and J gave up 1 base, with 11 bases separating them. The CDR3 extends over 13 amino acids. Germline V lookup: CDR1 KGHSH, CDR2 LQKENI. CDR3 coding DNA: TGTGCCAGCGAGCAGACAGGGAACACTGAAGCTTTCTTT. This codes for CASEQTGNTEAFF.